This T cell receptor beta chain was observed in a study of neurological immune-mediated disorders. Broader study findings: Falling below healthy controls, multiple sclerosis showed the least TCR clonal expansion, while HTLV-1-associated myelopathy showed the most.

The cDNA came from 5'RACE with 10-nucleotide random UMIs. TCRdb reanalysed the 5' RACE reads using MiXCR and keeps one entry per CDR3 protein. The sample carries about 59,000 distinct CDR3 sequences, 20% to 30% recorded once. Looked up from germline, CDR1 is SQVTM and CDR2 is ANQGSEA. The V gene end was trimmed by 7 bases and the J gene end by 2 bases; junction bases not matched to a gene: 8. This CDR3 is built from 15 residues. Time point of the sample: technical triplicate 2. The starting material, 2 million PBMCs stored at -80 C, gave rise to the unsorted libraries. The sample holds many counts of this clonotype. As yet, its antigen is unknown.

This sequence joins TRBV29-1 and TRBJ2-6; 7 nucleotides line up with TRBD2. The TCR originated in a man aged 60-69 years with HTLV-1-associated myelopathy (HAM/TSP). The specimen was PBMCs. Here the CDR3 DNA reads TGCAGCGGATTAGGACTAGGGGCTGGGGCCAACGTCCTGACTTTC. It yields the protein CSGLGLGAGANVLTF.